The 15 T cell receptor beta chains given below trace back to one sample, sequenced in a study of T cells in Graves' hyperthyroidism and ophthalmopathy. Amplification yielded TCR beta CDR3 regions, with RNA transcripts as the source. Researchers ran a first-round RT-PCR on the TCR CDR3 using the HTBI primer set. TCRdb called the multiplex PCR reads again in MiXCR, with one record for every CDR3 protein. In the table there are fewer than 650,000 distinct CDR3 sequences, 12% to 15% of which are singletons. The sample consisted of blood. These TCRs come from a woman in her 40s with Graves' hyperthyroidism.

The sample holds many counts of this clonotype. The chain is built from TRBV27 and TRBJ2-3, with D perhaps matching TRBD2 (5 bases). The V gene's germline CDR1 is MNHEY and CDR2 SMNVEV (reference sequence). This CDR3 is 14 amino acids long. Trimming took 2 bases from V and 6 from J, leaving 12 bases between them. The CDR3 DNA follows: TGTGCCAGCAGTTTAAATACACGGGGTGATACGCAGTATTTT. As protein: CASSLNTRGDTQYF.

This clonotype was detected a few times. The chain joins TRBV2 to TRBJ2-1, with 12 bases that match TRBD2. Germline V CDR1 and CDR2: SNHLY, FYNNEI. The CDR3 is made up of 16 amino acids. V was pared by 5 bases and J by 4 bases, with 6 bases of the junction left unmatched. DNA of the CDR3: TGTGCCAGCAGTCAAACGACTAGCGGGAGTTACAATGAGCAGTTCTTC. This codes for CASSQTTSGSYNEQFF.

This clonotype was counted between two and nine times. The rearrangement joins TRBV15 to TRBJ1-5; D gene uncertain. Looked up from germline, CDR1 is LNHNV and CDR2 is YYDKDF (reference sequence). The CDR3 loop spans 13 amino acids. V lost 3 bases and J 5 bases, leaving 8 bases between the germline ends. In DNA, the CDR3 is TGTGCCACCAGCAGCGGACCTTATCAGCCCCAGCATTTT. Amino acid sequence: CATSSGPYQPQHF.

The chain uses TRBV5-6 and TRBJ2-4, with D possibly being TRBD1 (5 bases). Trimming left V 3 bases short and J 0 bases short, with 13 bases between. There are 16 residues in the CDR3. Germline CDR1 reads SGHDT; CDR2 reads YYEEEE. This CDR3 is CASSSSGFLAKNIQYF. DNA of the CDR3: TGTGCCAGCAGCTCCTCAGGGTTCCTAGCCAAAAACATTCAGTACTTC.

The table lists this clonotype with many counts. The chain recombines TRBV15 with TRBJ2-1; either TRBD1 or TRBD2 may fit D (5 bases each). The germline V and J ends were trimmed by 0 bases and 2 bases, with 14 bases remaining between them. There are 17 residues in the CDR3. The germline CDR1 and CDR2 sequences are LNHNV and YYDKDF (reference sequence). CDR3 in DNA: TGTGCCACCAGCAGAGATAGCGCAGGGTCGACCTACAATGAGCAGTTCTTC. Translation: CATSRDSAGSTYNEQFF.

Comments on this clonotype: This sequence may be a read error, since a much larger clone differs from it by one base. In this CDR3 the conserved last residue, phenylalanine or tryptophan, is missing, so a read error is likely. The chain has TRBV12-3 or TRBV12-4 and TRBJ1-5; no reliable D call. Trimming took 3 bases from V and 2 from J, leaving 11 bases between them. The CDR3 is made up of 15 amino acids. CDR3 region: CASSFISAGNQPQHS. The CDR3 region has the DNA TGTGCCAGCAGTTTTATTTCGGCAGGCAATCAGCCCCAGCATTCT.

This clonotype was seen a handful of times. This rearrangement joins TRBV4-1 to TRBJ1-2, with D perhaps matching TRBD1 (5 bases). Germline CDR1 and CDR2: MGHRA and YSYEKL. Trimming removed 0 bases from V and 8 bases from J, with 16 bases in between. The CDR3 length is 15 residues. The CDR3 DNA reads TGCGCCAGCAGCCAAGATCGTTTCGGGGCTTGGGGCTACACCTTC. Its protein is CASSQDRFGAWGYTF.

This clonotype was recorded a few times. This chain connects TRBV3-1 to TRBJ1-2; D unclear. The CDR3 totals 11 residues. Germline CDR1 LGHDT, CDR2 YNNKEL (reference sequence). The V gene lost 4 bases and the J gene lost 8 bases, with 8 bases spanning the gap. The CDR3 region has the DNA TGTGCCAGCAGCCCGCCCGGGGGCTACACCTTC. It specifies CASSPPGGYTF.

This clonotype was observed many times. The V and J genes are TRBV7-3 and TRBJ2-1; unclear D gene. Per germline, CDR1 SGHTA and CDR2 FQGTGA. Trimming stripped 5 bases from V and 8 bases from J, with 10 bases between. There are 12 residues in the CDR3. The CDR3 nucleotides are TGTGCCAGCAGCAAGATGGGCCATGAGCAGTTCTTC. Its protein is CASSKMGHEQFF.

This clonotype was seen a few times. The chain couples TRBV7-9 to TRBJ2-1, with D perhaps TRBD2 (6 bases). The CDR3 extends over 16 amino acids. Per the germline V gene, CDR1 is SEHNR and CDR2 is FQNEAQ (reference sequence). The ends were cut back, 5 bases at V and 0 bases at J, with 14 bases in the middle. The CDR3 nucleotides read TGTGCCAGCAGCCGACCGGACGGGAGCTCCTACAATGAGCAGTTCTTC. Protein sequence: CASSRPDGSSYNEQFF.

This clonotype has more than one count but fewer than ten. The gene calls are TRBV9 and TRBJ1-4; no clear D gene. The V and J ends lost 0 bases and 8 bases respectively, with 14 bases between them. Per the germline V gene, CDR1 is SGDLS and CDR2 is YYNGEE. The CDR3 length is 15 residues. This CDR3 is CASSVGLLEEEKLFF. The CDR3 DNA reads TGTGCCAGCAGCGTAGGCCTATTGGAGGAGGAAAAACTGTTTTTT. Using reference TRBV9 and TRBJ1-4 for the parts outside the CDR3, the full variable domain is DSGVTQTPKHLITATGQRVTLRCSPRSGDLSVYWYQQSLDQGLQFLIQYYNGEERAKGNILERFSAQQFPDLHSELNLSSLELGDSALYFCASSVGLLEEEKLFFGSGTQLSVL.

This chain links TRBV5-1 with TRBJ1-5, with D maybe TRBD1 (5 bases). There are 14 residues in the CDR3. Looked up from germline, CDR1 is SGHRS and CDR2 is YFSETQ. V was trimmed by 4 bases and J by 7 bases, leaving 15 bases between them. The CDR3 loop is CASSPGGSGQPQHF. CDR3 bases: TGCGCCAGCAGCCCCGGGGGGAGCGGACAGCCCCAGCATTTT.

This clonotype showed up many times. This chain connects TRBV2 to TRBJ2-7, with D maybe TRBD1 (5 bases). The CDR3 sequence is 14 residues long. V was shortened by 3 bases and J by 0 bases, with 9 bases between the two germline ends. The V gene's germline CDR1 is SNHLY and CDR2 FYNNEI. CDR3 nucleotides: TGTGCCAGCAGTGAGCCCAGGGTCTCCTACGAGCAGTACTTC. Translating gives CASSEPRVSYEQYF.

This clonotype appeared many times. V and J are TRBV28 and TRBJ2-7; D uncertain. The CDR3 loop spans 15 amino acids. Trimming stripped 6 bases from V and 3 bases from J, with 18 bases between. The germline CDR1 and CDR2 sequences are MDHEN and SYDVKM. DNA of the CDR3: TGTGCCAGCAGAATTAAAGCGATGATCAACTACGAGCAGTACTTC. This codes for CASRIKAMINYEQYF.

The V gene is TRBV6-1, the J gene TRBJ2-3; possibly TRBD1 or TRBD2 for D (5 bases each). The CDR3 consists of 21 residues. V gave up 2 bases and J gave up 0 bases, with 27 bases separating them. CDR1 is MNHNS, CDR2 SASEGT, per germline. The CDR3 is CASSEYFFFRGGSTSTDTQYF. For the CDR3, the DNA is TGTGCCAGCAGTGAATATTTTTTTTTCCGGGGCGGATCGACTAGCACAGATACGCAGTATTTT.